Detailed here is one T cell receptor beta chain. This CDR3 is built from 13 residues. Trimming took 5 bases from V and 8 from J, leaving 15 bases between them. The sample originates from a study of blood T cell repertoires in COVID-19. Study-level information: COVID-19 samples, acute and convalescent, were from the United States, Italy and Spain. PBMCs, B-cell-depleted T cells, or T cells provided the cDNA or gDNA that made up the material.

Per the study methods: Using reference gene primer amplification, nucleated cell counts were estimated. Sequencing used immunoSEQ multiplex PCR; TCRdb keeps in-frame clones, though not all of them. Clone size and the V and J calls come from that table; the DNA yielded D and trimming. This table has some 150,000 clones, approximately 83% appearing once. The TCR originated in a human donor in a cohort sampled during active COVID-19. The rearrangement links TRBV12-3 or TRBV12-4 to TRBJ1-2; perhaps TRBD1 as D (6 bases). The sequencing sample was made of peripheral blood. The CDR3 DNA reads as TGTGCCAGCAGTCCACAGGGCCCTGGGGGCTACACCTTC. The encoded protein is CASSPQGPGGYTF.